Presented here are 27 T cell receptor beta chains from one specimen sequenced in a study of PD-1 blockade in classical Hodgkin lymphoma. Indicated time point: newly diagnosed, previously untreated cHL patient sample. Measured with immunoSEQ multiplex PCR; TCRdb has only the in-frame clones, and not every one. The sample lists 15,000 to 20,000 clones, around 87% occurring once. The sequencing sample was made of peripheral blood mononuclear cells (PBMCs). These receptors all come from a human donor with classical Hodgkin lymphoma.

V gene TRBV21-1 combines with J gene TRBJ2-3; the table's D call, TRBD2, has no DNA check behind it. TRBV21-1 is flagged as a pseudogene. CDR3 length: 17 amino acids. In nucleotides, the CDR3 is TGTGCCAGCAGCAACCAAAGGACTAGCGTACTCACAGATACGCAGTATTTT. This translates into CASSNQRTSVLTDTQYF.

The chain is built from TRBV6-1 and TRBJ1-1; D not resolved. Trimming removed 8 bases from V and 1 base from J, with 11 bases in between. Germline CDR1 MNHNS, CDR2 SASEGT. CDR3 length equals 13 residues. The CDR3 is CASLVGGNTEAFF. The DNA for the CDR3 is TGTGCCAGCCTTGTTGGCGGGAACACTGAAGCTTTCTTT.

The chain has TRBV10-3 and TRBJ2-7, with D tentatively TRBD1 (5 bases). Germline V gene data show CDR1 as ENHRY and CDR2 as SYGVKD. This CDR3 contains 12 residues. V lost 2 bases, J lost 6 bases, and 8 bases lay in between. The CDR3 bases are TGTGCCATCAGTGAGCTGACAGTCGAGCAGTACTTC. It specifies CAISELTVEQYF.

V and J are TRBV9 and TRBJ2-3; the D gene could be TRBD1 or TRBD2 (5 bases each). Per germline, CDR1 SGDLS and CDR2 YYNGEE. This CDR3 contains 17 residues. The germline V and J ends were trimmed by 1 base and 3 bases, with 18 bases remaining between them. In DNA form, the CDR3 reads TGTGCCAGCAGCGTATACAAATCCGGCAGGGAGACAGATACGCAGTATTTT. It specifies CASSVYKSGRETDTQYF.

This rearrangement joins TRBV29-1 to TRBJ2-5; 8 bases match TRBD1. This CDR3 has 12 residues. The J segment lost 2 bases and the V segment lost 5 bases, leaving 1 base of the junction unmatched. CDR1 and CDR2 (germline): SQVTM, ANQGSEA. For the CDR3, the DNA is TGCAGCGTTCGGACAGGGCAAGAGACCCAGTACTTC. It specifies CSVRTGQETQYF.

V and J are TRBV6-9 and TRBJ1-1; no reliable D call. The length of the CDR3 is 14 residues. V dropped 4 bases and J dropped 1 base, with 10 bases sitting between them. Looked up from germline, CDR1 is MNHGY and CDR2 is SVAAGI. CDR3 sequence: CASSSSGPNTEAFF. CDR3 coding DNA: TGTGCCAGCAGTTCGTCCGGGCCGAACACTGAAGCTTTCTTT.

This clone showed up just a few times. The chain employs TRBV21-1 and TRBJ2-4. TRBV21-1 has pseudogene status. The CDR3 has 16 residues. CDR3 amino acids: CASSKTARNTKNIQYF. In DNA, the CDR3 is TGTGCCAGCAGCAAAACTGCCAGAAATACCAAAAACATTCAGTACTTC.

Only a few counts were recorded for this clone. The chain has TRBV4-3 and TRBJ2-7, with TRBD2 as a possible D gene (6 bases). V was cut by 0 bases and J by 3 bases, with 9 bases left in between. This CDR3 has 14 residues. CDR1 and CDR2 (germline): LGHNA, YSLEER. Written as DNA, the CDR3 is TGCGCCAGCAGCCAAGACCGGGGGATCTACGAGCAGTACTTC. This gives the protein CASSQDRGIYEQYF.

The chain carries TRBV28 and TRBJ1-2, with TRBD1 as a possible D gene (5 bases). Germline V gene data show CDR1 as MDHEN and CDR2 as SYDVKM. V was trimmed by 6 bases and J by 0 bases, leaving 8 bases between them. The CDR3 extends over 13 amino acids. DNA for the CDR3: TGTGCCAGCAGCAGGGCCTCTAACTATGGCTACACCTTC. Translation: CASSRASNYGYTF.

The chain uses TRBV6-6 and TRBJ2-1; 14 nucleotides align to TRBD2. There are 14 residues in the CDR3. CDR1 is MNHNY and CDR2 is SVGAGI in the germline V gene (reference sequence). Losses at the gene ends were 5 bases for V and 13 bases for J; bases not matched to a gene: 7. CDR3 amino acids: CASSKTGTSGSQFF. The CDR3 nucleotides read TGTGCCAGCAGTAAGACCGGGACTAGCGGGAGCCAGTTCTTC.

The rearrangement joins TRBV19 to TRBJ2-1, with TRBD1 identical over 8 bases. Per germline, CDR1 LNHDA and CDR2 SQIVND (reference sequence). This CDR3 has 18 amino acids. V was clipped by 0 bases and J by 0 bases; unmatched bases: 7. The CDR3 is CASSIDRQGMGSYNEQFF. The CDR3 region has the DNA TGTGCCAGTAGTATAGATAGACAGGGGATGGGCTCCTACAATGAGCAGTTCTTC. The whole variable domain, filled in from reference TRBV19 and TRBJ2-1, reads DGGITQSPKYLFRKEGQNVTLSCEQNLNHDAMYWYRQDPGQGLRLIYYSQIVNDFQKGDIAEGYSVSREKKESFPLTVTSAQKNPTAFYLCASSIDRQGMGSYNEQFFGPGTRLTVL.

The chain is built from TRBV14 and TRBJ1-1; a possible D gene is TRBD1 (5 bases). The CDR3 is 15 amino acids. CDR1 and CDR2 from the germline V gene are SGHDN and FVKESK. With 2 bases removed from V and 5 bases from J, the gap between germline ends came to 15 bases. CDR3 in amino acids: CASSQIRDSDTEAFF. CDR3 in DNA: TGTGCCAGCAGCCAAATAAGGGACTCAGATACTGAAGCTTTCTTT. Using reference TRBV14 and TRBJ1-1 for the parts outside the CDR3, the full variable domain is EAGVTQFPSHSVIEKGQTVTLRCDPISGHDNLYWYRRVMGKEIKFLLHFVKESKQDESGMPNNRFLAERTGGTYSTLKVQPAELEDSGVYFCASSQIRDSDTEAFFGQGTRLTVV.

This clone occurred a few times. The chain joins TRBV7-2 to TRBJ2-1; TRBD2 agrees at 10 bases. Per the germline V gene, CDR1 is SGHTA and CDR2 is FQGNSA. This CDR3 is built from 14 residues. The J segment lost 7 bases and the V segment lost 4 bases, leaving 4 bases of the junction unmatched. The CDR3 is CASSSLAGLNEQFF. CDR3 bases: TGTGCCAGCAGCTCACTAGCGGGATTAAATGAGCAGTTCTTC.

This chain links TRBV11-3 with TRBJ2-3; the D is unclear. Germline CDR1 reads SGHNT; CDR2 reads YENEEA. The CDR3 has 12 amino acids. Trimming stripped 1 base from V and 3 bases from J, with 2 bases between. DNA of the CDR3: TGTGCCAGCAGCTTAGGGACAGATACGCAGTATTTT. Its protein product is CASSLGTDTQYF.

The genes are TRBV4-3 and TRBJ1-5; D uncertain. Trimming took off 0 bases at V and 4 bases at J, with 10 bases between the two ends. This CDR3 is built from 15 residues. Germline assignment: CDR1 LGHNA and CDR2 YSLEER. The CDR3: CASSQDGMRNQPQHF. In DNA form, the CDR3 reads TGCGCCAGCAGCCAAGATGGGATGAGGAATCAGCCCCAGCATTTT.

The chain combines TRBV19 with TRBJ1-1, with 12 nucleotides matching TRBD1. The length of the CDR3 is 15 residues. The ends lost 5 bases at V and 5 bases at J; junction bases unmatched: 6. The germline V gene encodes CDR1 LNHDA and CDR2 SQIVND (reference sequence). CDR3 sequence: CASSPMGQGATEAFF. For the CDR3, the DNA is TGTGCCAGTAGTCCTATGGGACAGGGGGCAACTGAAGCTTTCTTT.

The chain recombines TRBV7-8 with TRBJ1-5; the match to TRBD1 covers 9 bases. The CDR3 has 18 amino acids. The ends lost 7 bases at V and 0 bases at J; junction bases unmatched: 13. Germline loops: CDR1 SGHVS, CDR2 FQNEAQ. CDR3 nucleotides: TGTGCCAGCATGAAAGGACAGGGGTACATAGATAGCAATCAGCCCCAGCATTTT. This translates into CASMKGQGYIDSNQPQHF.

The chain joins TRBV27 to TRBJ1-4; D not resolved. The germline V gene has CDR1 MNHEY and CDR2 SMNVEV (reference sequence). Trimming cost V 5 bases and J 5 bases, with 24 bases left between them. This CDR3 has 18 amino acids. CDR3 coding DNA: TGTGCCAGCAGTGAGGTGGCTTGTCTCCTAGTCGACAATGAAAAACTGTTTTTT. Protein sequence: CASSEVACLLVDNEKLFF.

This chain joins TRBV6-6 and TRBJ2-3; possibly TRBD1 for D (6 bases). Germline lookup yields CDR1 MNHNY and CDR2 SVGAGI (reference sequence). CDR3 length equals 13 residues. Trimming took 10 bases from V and 1 from J, leaving 12 bases between them. CDR3 in DNA: TGTGCCACCAACCCAGGGGGCACAGATACGCAGTATTTT. Residues: CATNPGGTDTQYF.

The chain combines TRBV2 with TRBJ2-3; the D gene is possibly TRBD2 (6 bases). The V gene's germline CDR1 is SNHLY and CDR2 FYNNEI. The CDR3 is made up of 13 amino acids. V was cut by 1 base and J by 14 bases, with 16 bases left in between. The CDR3 spells CASSEGPRLELYF. CDR3 nucleotide sequence: TGTGCCAGCAGTGAAGGGCCCCGACTAGAGTTGTATTTT.

V is TRBV7-9 and J is TRBJ2-3, with D perhaps TRBD1 (5 bases). Germline CDR1 reads SEHNR; CDR2 reads FQNEAQ (reference sequence). V shed 1 base and J shed 5 bases, with 13 bases lying between them. CDR3 length equals 15 residues. The CDR3 protein is CASSLVGTGLDTQYF. CDR3 in DNA: TGTGCCAGCAGCTTAGTCGGCACAGGCTTAGATACGCAGTATTTT. The full variable domain, rest sourced from reference TRBV7-9 and TRBJ2-3, is DTGVSQNPRHKITKRGQNVTFRCDPISEHNRLYWYRQTLGQGPEFLTYFQNEAQLEKSRLLSDRFSAERPKGSFSTLEIQRTEQGDSAMYLCASSLVGTGLDTQYFGPGTRLTVL.

This clone is judged medium-sized (0.01 to 0.1%). The V and J genes are TRBV7-6 and TRBJ1-5; 7 positions agree with TRBD1. CDR3 length equals 15 residues. CDR1 and CDR2 from the germline V gene are SGHVS and FNYEAQ. V trimming: 1 base; J trimming: 2 bases; junction bases outside the gene matches: 2. CDR3 sequence: CASSLGTGGNQPQHF. In nucleotides, the CDR3 is TGTGCCAGCAGCTTAGGAACAGGGGGCAATCAGCCCCAGCATTTT.

The chain combines TRBV18 with TRBJ1-1, with 11 positions matching TRBD1. V shed 2 bases, J shed 1 base, and the junction held 0 bases outside the gene matches. Germline-derived CDR1 and CDR2 are KGHSH and LQKENI. This CDR3 is built from 15 residues. CDR3 protein: CASSPGTGGNTEAFF. DNA of the CDR3: TGTGCCAGCTCACCAGGGACAGGGGGGAACACTGAAGCTTTCTTT.

This clone showed up just once. This chain links TRBV6-5 with TRBJ1-5; no reliable D call. The germline V gene has CDR1 MNHEY and CDR2 SVGAGI. V gave up 8 bases and J gave up 3 bases, with 8 bases separating them. This CDR3 has 12 residues. CDR3: CASGNNNQPQHF. The CDR3 bases are TGTGCCAGCGGTAATAACAATCAGCCCCAGCATTTT.

This chain links TRBV7-6 with TRBJ2-7; D is perhaps TRBD1 (5 bases). The V end lost 6 bases, the J end lost 3 bases, and 18 bases lay between the germline ends. The V gene's germline CDR1 is SGHVS and CDR2 FNYEAQ. The CDR3 runs to 15 residues. The CDR3 DNA reads TGTGCCAGCAGTCTAGACGGACAACGACTCTACGAGCAGTACTTC. Residues: CASSLDGQRLYEQYF.

The chain employs TRBV30 and TRBJ2-3; TRBD1 is a possible D gene (6 bases). The CDR3 sequence is 16 residues long. Trimming took off 0 bases at V and 8 bases at J, with 21 bases between the two ends. CDR1 is GTSNPN, CDR2 SVGIG, per germline (reference sequence). The CDR3 protein is CAWSVRTILTQGTQYF. The DNA of the CDR3 is TGTGCCTGGAGTGTAAGGACAATTCTTACACAGGGTACGCAGTATTTT. The variable domain in full, completed from reference TRBV30 and TRBJ2-3, reads SQTIHQWPATLVQPVGSPLSLECTVEGTSNPNLYWYRQAAGRGLQLLFYSVGIGQISSEVPQNLSASRPQDRQFILSSKKLLLSDSGFYLCAWSVRTILTQGTQYFGPGTRLTVL.

The chain uses TRBV13 and TRBJ2-7, with 9 bases that match TRBD2. Germline V gives CDR1 PRHDT, CDR2 FYEKMQ (reference sequence). V was pared by 6 bases and J by 1 base, with 1 base of the junction left unmatched. The CDR3 extends over 13 amino acids. CDR3 DNA: TGTGCCAGCAGGCGGGAGGGTTCCTACGAGCAGTACTTC. Translation: CASRREGSYEQYF.